Listed below are T cell receptor beta chains from one sample, sequenced in a study of blood T cell repertoires in COVID-19. Using immunoSEQ multiplex PCR, the repertoire was profiled, and TCRdb retains in-frame clones only, with some absent. The table has around 150,000 clones, approximately 80% seen once. The sequenced material came from peripheral blood. The origin of the receptors is an elderly woman in a cohort sampled during active or convalescent COVID-19. Both conserved end residues are part of each CDR3. Fields, in order: V gene, CDR3 length, J gene, clone size, D gene, CDR3 DNA, CDR3 protein. D genes are given only for firm matches. Only part of the rows carry a size: once, few, many, or a class if the clone is expanded.

V gene: TRBV24-1
CDR3 length: 12
J gene: TRBJ2-1
clone size: .
D gene: TRBD1
CDR3 DNA: TGTGCCACCAGTGACTCGGACAGGCCGCAGTTCTTC
CDR3 protein: CATSDSDRPQFF

V gene: TRBV4-3
CDR3 length: 13
J gene: TRBJ2-3
clone size: .
D gene: .
CDR3 DNA: TGCGCCAGCAGCAGAGCACCCAAGTATACGCAGTATTTT
CDR3 protein: CASSRAPKYTQYF

V gene: TRBV6-5
CDR3 length: 14
J gene: TRBJ1-2
clone size: .
D gene: .
CDR3 DNA: TGTGCCAGCAGAAGGAAAGGGGCTAACTATGGCTACACCTTC
CDR3 protein: CASRRKGANYGYTF

V gene: TRBV27
CDR3 length: 14
J gene: TRBJ1-2
clone size: .
D gene: .
CDR3 DNA: TGTGCCAGCAGTTTAAGGGGTGGGTATGGCGGCTACACCTTC
CDR3 protein: CASSLRGGYGGYTF

V gene: TRBV5-1
CDR3 length: 13
J gene: TRBJ2-3
clone size: .
D gene: .
CDR3 DNA: TGCGCCAGCAGGCCTGGAGTAACAGATACGCAGTATTTT
CDR3 protein: CASRPGVTDTQYF

V gene: TRBV4-1
CDR3 length: 17
J gene: TRBJ2-1
clone size: .
D gene: .
CDR3 DNA: TGCGCCAGCAGCCAAGAATGGGGCTTCAGCTCCTACAATGAGCAGTTCTTC
CDR3 protein: CASSQEWGFSSYNEQFF

V gene: TRBV7-2
CDR3 length: 15
J gene: TRBJ1-1
clone size: .
D gene: TRBD1
CDR3 DNA: TGTGCCAGCAGCTACCCAACAGGGGGAGGGACTGAAGCTTTCTTT
CDR3 protein: CASSYPTGGGTEAFF

V gene: TRBV9
CDR3 length: 16
J gene: TRBJ2-2
clone size: .
D gene: TRBD2
CDR3 DNA: TGTGCCAGCAAGCGGACTAGCGGCGCGAACACCGGGGAGCTGTTTTTT
CDR3 protein: CASKRTSGANTGELFF

V gene: TRBV7-3
CDR3 length: 17
J gene: TRBJ2-3
clone size: .
D gene: TRBD2
CDR3 DNA: TGTGCCAGCAGCGAACAAGCAAGCGGGATTCGCACAGATACGCAGTATTTT
CDR3 protein: CASSEQASGIRTDTQYF

V gene: TRBV7-9
CDR3 length: 15
J gene: TRBJ1-2
clone size: few
D gene: .
CDR3 DNA: TGTGCCAGCAGCCCAGGGGACGGGTTCTTCTATGGCTACACCTTC
CDR3 protein: CASSPGDGFFYGYTF

V gene: TRBV6-2/TRBV6-3
CDR3 length: 15
J gene: TRBJ1-2
clone size: .
D gene: TRBD1
CDR3 DNA: TGTGCCAGCAGTTACTCCTGGGACAGGGGAAAGGGCTACACCTTC
CDR3 protein: CASSYSWDRGKGYTF

V gene: TRBV6-5
CDR3 length: 15
J gene: TRBJ1-2
clone size: .
D gene: TRBD1
CDR3 DNA: TGTGCCAGCAGTTACTCCGCCGAGACAGGGGGTGGCTACACCTTC
CDR3 protein: CASSYSAETGGGYTF

V gene: TRBV18
CDR3 length: 14
J gene: TRBJ1-5
clone size: .
D gene: .
CDR3 DNA: TGTGCCAGCTCACCTGCACAGGTTTCTCAGCCCCAGCATTTT
CDR3 protein: CASSPAQVSQPQHF

V gene: TRBV5-1
CDR3 length: 13
J gene: TRBJ2-1
clone size: .
D gene: .
CDR3 DNA: TGCGCCAGCAGCTTCCTCGGGGGTGCTGAGCAGTTCTTC
CDR3 protein: CASSFLGGAEQFF

V gene: TRBV5-1
CDR3 length: 16
J gene: TRBJ2-4
clone size: .
D gene: TRBD1
CDR3 DNA: TGCGCCAGCAGCCCCGCCGGGACAGGGGGGTCAGGCATTCAGTACTTC
CDR3 protein: CASSPAGTGGSGIQYF

V gene: TRBV7-9
CDR3 length: 15
J gene: TRBJ2-2
clone size: .
D gene: .
CDR3 DNA: TGTGCCAGCAGCTCACACAGGGCCGGCACCGGGGAGCTGTTTTTT
CDR3 protein: CASSSHRAGTGELFF

V gene: TRBV11-1
CDR3 length: 13
J gene: TRBJ2-7
clone size: .
D gene: TRBD1
CDR3 DNA: TGTGCCAGCAGCTTCGACAGGGATCACGAGCAGTACTTC
CDR3 protein: CASSFDRDHEQYF

V gene: TRBV11-2
CDR3 length: 13
J gene: TRBJ2-5
clone size: .
D gene: .
CDR3 DNA: TGTGCCAGCAGCCCCGGGACATTTGAGACCCAGTACTTC
CDR3 protein: CASSPGTFETQYF

V gene: TRBV18
CDR3 length: 15
J gene: TRBJ1-2
clone size: .
D gene: TRBD1
CDR3 DNA: TGTGCCAGCTCACCCGCGACAGGGCTTACATATGGCTACACCTTC
CDR3 protein: CASSPATGLTYGYTF

V gene: TRBV7-2
CDR3 length: 15
J gene: TRBJ1-5
clone size: once
D gene: .
CDR3 DNA: TGTGCCAGCAGCTTAGGTGGGCAGTACAATCAGCCCCAGCATTTT
CDR3 protein: CASSLGGQYNQPQHF

V gene: TRBV27
CDR3 length: 16
J gene: TRBJ2-3
clone size: once
D gene: TRBD1
CDR3 DNA: TGTGCCAGCAGTCCCAAGGGACAGGGGGGAGCAGATACGCAGTATTTT
CDR3 protein: CASSPKGQGGADTQYF

V gene: TRBV18
CDR3 length: 15
J gene: TRBJ1-5
clone size: .
D gene: .
CDR3 DNA: TGTGCCAGCTCACCAAATGGGCACCTCAATCAGCCCCAGCATTTT
CDR3 protein: CASSPNGHLNQPQHF

V gene: TRBV27
CDR3 length: 13
J gene: TRBJ2-1
clone size: .
D gene: .
CDR3 DNA: TGTGCCAGCATGACTCACTTAGGCAATGAGCAGTTCTTC
CDR3 protein: CASMTHLGNEQFF

V gene: TRBV7-2
CDR3 length: 13
J gene: TRBJ2-4
clone size: once
D gene: .
CDR3 DNA: TGTGCCAGCAGCGCGACAGAAATAAACATTCAGTACTTC
CDR3 protein: CASSATEINIQYF

V gene: TRBV6-5
CDR3 length: 16
J gene: TRBJ2-4
clone size: .
D gene: .
CDR3 DNA: TGTGCCAGCAGTTACAACAGGGTCTTAGCCAAAAACATTCAGTACTTC
CDR3 protein: CASSYNRVLAKNIQYF